The 24 T cell receptor beta chains below all came from one sample that was sequenced in a study of CD8 T cells in Susac syndrome. About 0.45 to 1 ug RNA was reverse transcribed with random hexamers. TCRdb re-analysed the immunoSEQ multiplex PCR reads in MiXCR, keeping a single row per CDR3 protein. The sample includes 150,000 to 250,000 distinct CDR3 sequences, 90% to 95% of them seen just once. Material: CD4+ T cells from PBMCs. Receptor source: a human donor with multiple sclerosis.

The V call is TRBV5-1, the J call TRBJ2-7, with D possibly being TRBD2 (6 bases). V was pared by 0 bases and J by 3 bases, with 16 bases between. Germline CDR1 reads SGHRS; CDR2 reads YFSETQ. The CDR3 has 16 residues. CDR3 in DNA: TGCGCCAGCAGCTTGGCGGCAACTAGCACCTTCTACGAGCAGTACTTC. It yields the protein CASSLAATSTFYEQYF.

The chain links TRBV3-1 to TRBJ2-6; no reliable D call. CDR1 is LGHDT, CDR2 YNNKEL, per germline (reference sequence). The CDR3 is 15 amino acids. With 4 bases removed from V and 1 base from J, the gap between germline ends came to 8 bases. CDR3: CASSLDKSGANVLTF. The CDR3 DNA reads TGTGCCAGCAGCCTTGACAAATCTGGGGCCAACGTCCTGACTTTC.

Written as DNA, the CDR3 is TGCAGTGCTAGGGCGGGGAACTATGGCTACACCTTC. Translation: CSARAGNYGYTF. The chain couples TRBV20-1 to TRBJ1-2; D remains ambiguous. This CDR3 has 12 residues. Germline-derived CDR1 and CDR2 are DFQATT and SNEGSKA (reference sequence). The V end was cut by 3 bases, the J end by 2 bases, with 7 bases between.

The chain is built from TRBV24-1 and TRBJ2-1, with D perhaps matching TRBD2 (5 bases). Germline CDR1 and CDR2: KGHDR and SFDVKD. The V gene lost 9 bases and the J gene lost 4 bases, with 18 bases spanning the gap. This CDR3 spans 15 amino acids. Here the CDR3 DNA reads TGTGCCACCTCGGGGAGCGCGGCACTATACAATGAGCAGTTCTTC. Translated, it gives CATSGSAALYNEQFF.

This chain connects TRBV19 to TRBJ1-1; TRBD1 might be the D (5 bases). Trimming left V 8 bases short and J 0 bases short, with 7 bases between. CDR1 and CDR2 (germline): LNHDA, SQIVND (reference sequence). The CDR3 runs to 12 residues. The CDR3 region has the DNA TGTGCCAGTCAGGGTGTGAACACTGAAGCTTTCTTT. It yields the protein CASQGVNTEAFF.

The rearrangement joins TRBV6-6 to TRBJ1-2, with D unclear. Trimming took 3 bases from V and 8 from J, leaving 19 bases between them. Per the germline V gene, CDR1 is MNHNY and CDR2 is SVGAGI (reference sequence). This CDR3 has 15 residues. CDR3 in DNA: TGTGCCAGCAGTTATCGCGCGGCCCCGGGCAGGGGCTACACCTTC. Translated: CASSYRAAPGRGYTF.

The CDR3 nucleotides read TGTGCCAGCAGTACTTCCGACAGGATCAGCTATGGCTACACCTTC. Amino acid sequence: CASSTSDRISYGYTF. The rearrangement uses TRBV12-3 or TRBV12-4 and TRBJ1-2; D may be TRBD1 (6 bases). V shed 5 bases and J shed 4 bases, with 17 bases lying between them. This CDR3 is 15 amino acids long.

The gene calls are TRBV29-1 and TRBJ1-1; D is unclear. V lost 6 bases, J lost 3 bases, and 17 bases lay in between. Germline V gene data show CDR1 as SQVTM and CDR2 as ANQGSEA. This CDR3 contains 14 residues. As DNA, the CDR3 is TGCAGCGTAATGTGGCTCTGGGAGGACACTGAAGCTTTCTTT. Protein product: CSVMWLWEDTEAFF.

The chain recombines TRBV11-3 with TRBJ2-1; tentative D call: TRBD1 (5 bases). The V and J ends lost 1 base and 7 bases respectively, with 17 bases between them. Germline V gene lookup returns CDR1 SGHNT and CDR2 YENEEA. The CDR3 consists of 16 residues. CDR3 bases: TGTGCCAGCAGCTTAGCTCCGGCAGGGTTTGGTAATGAGCAGTTCTTC. It translates to CASSLAPAGFGNEQFF.

J is TRBJ1-5 and V is TRBV20-1; no clear D gene. V was trimmed by 0 bases and J by 7 bases, leaving 13 bases between them. Looked up from germline, CDR1 is DFQATT and CDR2 is SNEGSKA (reference sequence). The CDR3 spans 14 residues. CDR3 sequence: CSARDPGVGQPQHF. Written as DNA, the CDR3 is TGCAGTGCTAGAGATCCCGGGGTAGGGCAGCCCCAGCATTTT.

This chain links TRBV4-2 with TRBJ2-1, with 7 nucleotides matching TRBD2. Germline trimming cut 2 bases from V and 8 bases from J; bases unmatched to any gene: 9. Germline-derived CDR1 and CDR2 are LGHNA and YNFKEQ. This CDR3 comprises 15 residues. As DNA, the CDR3 is TGTGCCAGCAGCCAAAGGACTGCCGGGAGGCATGAGCAGTTCTTC. It translates to CASSQRTAGRHEQFF.

The V and J genes are TRBV14 and TRBJ2-7; D possibly matches TRBD1 or TRBD2 (5 bases each). Trimming pared 4 bases from V and 7 bases from J, leaving 14 bases between. The CDR3 contains 13 residues. CDR1 SGHDN and CDR2 FVKESK come from the germline V gene. The CDR3 nucleotides are TGTGCCAGCAGCCCAGGGCCTCCGGGAGAGCAGTACTTC. Protein sequence: CASSPGPPGEQYF.

The rearrangement uses TRBV4-2 and TRBJ1-2, with D possibly TRBD1 on 5 matching bases. This CDR3 is built from 16 residues. Per the germline V gene, CDR1 is LGHNA and CDR2 is YNFKEQ. V dropped 3 bases and J dropped 8 bases, with 22 bases sitting between them. In nucleotides, the CDR3 is TGTGCCAGCAGCCACAGCCAACCATCCGACGGGGACGGCTACACCTTC. This codes for CASSHSQPSDGDGYTF.

The J gene is TRBJ2-1, the V gene TRBV2; tentative D call: TRBD1 (5 bases). This CDR3 comprises 14 residues. Trimming pared 6 bases from V and 0 bases from J, leaving 9 bases between. Germline CDR1 and CDR2: SNHLY and FYNNEI. The CDR3 protein is CASRGQSSYNEQFF. As DNA, the CDR3 is TGTGCCAGCAGGGGGCAGAGCTCCTACAATGAGCAGTTCTTC. Using reference TRBV2 and TRBJ2-1 for the parts outside the CDR3, the full variable domain is EPEVTQTPSHQVTQMGQEVILRCVPISNHLYFYWYRQILGQKVEFLVSFYNNEISEKSEIFDDQFSVERPDGSNFTLKIRSTKLEDSAMYFCASRGQSSYNEQFFGPGTRLTVL.

CDR3 amino acids: CASSQDWDTGELFF. CDR3 coding DNA: TGTGCCAGCAGCCAAGATTGGGACACCGGGGAGCTGTTTTTT. This chain links TRBV14 with TRBJ2-2; D call uncertain. Trimming took 0 bases from V and 3 from J, leaving 5 bases between them. Germline CDR1 SGHDN, CDR2 FVKESK. CDR3 length: 14 amino acids.

The J gene is TRBJ1-4, the V gene TRBV11-2; 11 bases are a match to TRBD1. The junction had 3 bases not matched to a gene; V was cut back by 6 bases and J by 6 bases. The CDR3 extends over 14 amino acids. From germline, CDR1 is SGHAT and CDR2 FQNNGV. This CDR3 reads CASRDRGRHEKLFF. The CDR3, as DNA: TGTGCCAGCAGGGACAGGGGGCGCCATGAAAAACTGTTTTTT.

This clonotype was seen only once. This chain links TRBV19 with TRBJ2-2, with 7 positions matching TRBD1. CDR1 and CDR2 (germline): LNHDA, SQIVND (reference sequence). The V segment lost 6 bases and the J segment 2 bases; nucleotides outside the gene matches: 6. This CDR3 has 15 residues. The CDR3 loop reads CASRPDRVNTGELFF. The CDR3, as DNA: TGTGCCAGTAGGCCCGACAGGGTTAACACCGGGGAGCTGTTTTTT.

V usage is TRBV30 and J usage is TRBJ1-1, with a tentative D call TRBD1 (6 bases). V gave up 8 bases and J gave up 0 bases, with 10 bases separating them. The CDR3 contains 12 residues. Per germline, CDR1 GTSNPN and CDR2 SVGIG (reference sequence). The CDR3 nucleotides are TGTGCCATGGACAGAATGAACACTGAAGCTTTCTTT. Translation gives CAMDRMNTEAFF.

This chain joins TRBV7-9 and TRBJ1-2; TRBD1 matches 7 bases. Germline V gene lookup returns CDR1 SEHNR and CDR2 FQNEAQ (reference sequence). Trimming cost V 1 base and J 8 bases; bases outside gene matches: 4. The CDR3 has 13 residues. CDR3: CASSLEQGNGYTF. CDR3 nucleotide sequence: TGTGCCAGCAGCTTAGAACAGGGGAACGGCTACACCTTC.

The chain couples TRBV20-1 to TRBJ2-2; 7 bases fit TRBD2. Germline V gene sequence: CDR1 DFQATT, CDR2 SNEGSKA (reference sequence). V shed 0 bases, J shed 3 bases, and the junction held 4 bases outside the gene matches. The CDR3 covers 15 residues. The CDR3 loop is CSARDGREHTGELFF. The CDR3 DNA follows: TGCAGTGCTAGAGATGGGCGGGAGCACACCGGGGAGCTGTTTTTT.

This clonotype was detected once. The V and J genes are TRBV20-1 and TRBJ2-5; tentatively, D is TRBD2 (6 bases). V was pared by 6 bases and J by 1 base, with 15 bases between. This CDR3 comprises 14 residues. The V gene's germline CDR1 is DFQATT and CDR2 SNEGSKA (reference sequence). The DNA for the CDR3 is TGCAGTGCGGAGGGGAGGATGTTCCAAGAGACCCAGTACTTC. This gives the protein CSAEGRMFQETQYF.

About this clonotype: Compared with germline, one end of the junction differs, possibly owing to a read error. The chain joins TRBV9 to TRBJ1-2, with a weak D call TRBD1 (6 bases). CDR1 is SGDLS and CDR2 is YYNGEE in the germline V gene. This CDR3 region has 15 residues. CDR3: CASSVTGGLGYGYTF. The DNA of the CDR3 is TGTGCCAGCAGCGTTACTGGGGGGCTAGGCTATGGCTACACTTTC.

V gene TRBV6-1 combines with J gene TRBJ2-5, with D possibly being TRBD1 or TRBD2 (5 bases each). With 2 bases removed from V and 4 bases from J, the gap between germline ends came to 14 bases. The CDR3 has 15 residues. Germline assignment: CDR1 MNHNS and CDR2 SASEGT. The CDR3 is CASSESGSGRETQYF. The CDR3 coding sequence is TGTGCCAGCAGTGAATCGGGCTCGGGGCGAGAGACCCAGTACTTC.

The table lists this clonotype with a count of one. The genes are TRBV4-2 and TRBJ2-1; D might be TRBD2 (5 bases). This CDR3 is built from 15 residues. Germline V gives CDR1 LGHNA, CDR2 YNFKEQ. V lost 0 bases and J 5 bases, leaving 11 bases between the germline ends. CDR3 residues: CASSQDGVGDNEQFF. In DNA form, the CDR3 reads TGTGCCAGCAGCCAAGATGGGGTCGGGGACAATGAGCAGTTCTTC.